Included here is one TCR beta chain sequence, with context. Its target is not known. This record comes from a study of T cells in Graves' hyperthyroidism and ophthalmopathy. Study results and caveats: A 13 V-J model separated ophthalmopathy from stable hyperthyroidism. Blood samples included most of the expanded thyroid clonotypes exceeding 0.001.

Authors of the study amplified TCR beta CDR3 regions from RNA transcripts. In the first-round RT-PCR of the TCR CDR3, the HTBI primer set was used. TCRdb analysed the multiplex PCR reads with MiXCR anew, one entry per CDR3 protein. The sample has around 34,000 distinct CDR3 sequences; about 52% are singletons. Those patients with uncontrolled infection, other autoimmune disease, pregnancy or lactation were excluded. The CDR3 runs to 15 residues. The V gene end was trimmed by 10 bases and the J gene end by 6 bases; junction bases not matched to a gene: 11. Per the germline V gene, CDR1 is SEHNR and CDR2 is FQNEAQ (reference sequence).

The sample consisted of blood. This TCR derives from a woman in her thirties or forties with Graves' ophthalmopathy. The chain carries TRBV7-9 and TRBJ2-1, with 11 nucleotides matching TRBD1. CDR3 sequence: CATRIPGQGVNEQFF. The CDR3 DNA reads as TGTGCCACCAGAATTCCGGGACAGGGGGTCAATGAGCAGTTCTTC.